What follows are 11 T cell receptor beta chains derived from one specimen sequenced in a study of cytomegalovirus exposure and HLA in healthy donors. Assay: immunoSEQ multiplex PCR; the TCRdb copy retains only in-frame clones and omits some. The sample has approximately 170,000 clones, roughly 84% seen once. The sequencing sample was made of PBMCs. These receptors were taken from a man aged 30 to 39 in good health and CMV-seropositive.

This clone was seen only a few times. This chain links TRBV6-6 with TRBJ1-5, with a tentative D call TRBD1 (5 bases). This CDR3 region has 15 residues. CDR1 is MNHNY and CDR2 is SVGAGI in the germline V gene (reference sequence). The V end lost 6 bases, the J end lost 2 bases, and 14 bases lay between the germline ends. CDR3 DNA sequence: TGTGCCAGCAGCCTGCTGCGGGGCGGCAATCAGCCCCAGCATTTT. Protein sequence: CASSLLRGGNQPQHF.

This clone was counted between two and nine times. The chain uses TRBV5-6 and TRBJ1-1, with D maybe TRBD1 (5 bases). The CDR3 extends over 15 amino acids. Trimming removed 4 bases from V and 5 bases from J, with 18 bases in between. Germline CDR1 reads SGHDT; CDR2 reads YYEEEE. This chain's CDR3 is CASSGHRGTSTEAFF. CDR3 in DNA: TGTGCCAGCAGCGGTCACCGGGGGACTAGTACTGAAGCTTTCTTT.

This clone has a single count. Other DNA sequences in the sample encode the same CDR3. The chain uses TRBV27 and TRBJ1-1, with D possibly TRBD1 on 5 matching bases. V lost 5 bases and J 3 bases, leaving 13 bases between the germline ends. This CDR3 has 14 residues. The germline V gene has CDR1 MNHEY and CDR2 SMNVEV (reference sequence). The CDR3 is CASSQGQFYTEAFF. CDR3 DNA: TGTGCCAGCAGTCAGGGCCAGTTTTACACTGAAGCTTTCTTT.

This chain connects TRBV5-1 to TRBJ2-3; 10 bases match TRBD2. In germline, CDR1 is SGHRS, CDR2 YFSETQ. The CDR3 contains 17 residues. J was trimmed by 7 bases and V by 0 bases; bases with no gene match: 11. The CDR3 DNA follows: TGCGCCAGCAGCTTGGAGGTAGCGGGGGGTTTCGTATATACGCAGTATTTT. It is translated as CASSLEVAGGFVYTQYF. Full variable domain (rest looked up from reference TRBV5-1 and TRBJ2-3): KAGVTQTPRYLIKTRGQQVTLSCSPISGHRSVSWYQQTPGQGLQFLFEYFSETQRNKGNFPGRFSGRQFSNSRSEMNVSTLELGDSALYLCASSLEVAGGFVYTQYFGPGTRLTVL.

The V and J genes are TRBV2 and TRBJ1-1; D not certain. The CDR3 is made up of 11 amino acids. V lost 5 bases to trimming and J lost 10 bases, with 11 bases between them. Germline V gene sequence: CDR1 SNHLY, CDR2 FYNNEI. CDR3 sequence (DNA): TGTGCCAGCAGTTTCATACCGGGAGCTTTCTTT. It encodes CASSFIPGAFF. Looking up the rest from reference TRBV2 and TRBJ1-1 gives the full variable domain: EPEVTQTPSHQVTQMGQEVILRCVPISNHLYFYWYRQILGQKVEFLVSFYNNEISEKSEIFDDQFSVERPDGSNFTLKIRSTKLEDSAMYFCASSFIPGAFFGQGTRLTVV.

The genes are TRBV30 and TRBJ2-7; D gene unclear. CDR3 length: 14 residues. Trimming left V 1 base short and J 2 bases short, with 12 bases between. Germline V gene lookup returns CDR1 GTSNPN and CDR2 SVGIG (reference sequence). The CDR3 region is CAWSARQSPYEQYF. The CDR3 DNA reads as TGTGCCTGGAGTGCCCGTCAGTCTCCCTACGAGCAGTACTTC. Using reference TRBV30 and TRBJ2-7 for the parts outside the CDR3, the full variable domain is SQTIHQWPATLVQPVGSPLSLECTVEGTSNPNLYWYRQAAGRGLQLLFYSVGIGQISSEVPQNLSASRPQDRQFILSSKKLLLSDSGFYLCAWSARQSPYEQYFGPGTRLTVT.

In nucleotides, the CDR3 is TGCGCCAGCAGCTTGGCCTCCGATACGCAGTATTTT. This encodes CASSLASDTQYF. The genes are TRBV5-1 and TRBJ2-3, with D unresolved. Looked up from germline, CDR1 is SGHRS and CDR2 is YFSETQ. The CDR3 runs to 12 residues. V was trimmed by 0 bases and J by 6 bases, leaving 5 bases between them. Drawing the rest from reference TRBV5-1 and TRBJ2-3, the complete variable domain is KAGVTQTPRYLIKTRGQQVTLSCSPISGHRSVSWYQQTPGQGLQFLFEYFSETQRNKGNFPGRFSGRQFSNSRSEMNVSTLELGDSALYLCASSLASDTQYFGPGTRLTVL.

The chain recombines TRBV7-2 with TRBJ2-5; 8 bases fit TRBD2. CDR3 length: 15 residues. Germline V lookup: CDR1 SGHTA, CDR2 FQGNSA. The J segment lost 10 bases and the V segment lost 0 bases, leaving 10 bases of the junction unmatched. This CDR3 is CASSLASGALRGQYF. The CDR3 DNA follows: TGTGCCAGCAGCTTAGCTAGCGGGGCCCTTAGGGGCCAGTACTTC.

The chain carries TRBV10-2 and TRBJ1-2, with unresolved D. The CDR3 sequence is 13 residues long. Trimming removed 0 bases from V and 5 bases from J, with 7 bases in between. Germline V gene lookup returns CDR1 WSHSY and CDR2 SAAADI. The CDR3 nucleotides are TGCGCCAGCAGTGAGTCGGCGGTATATGGCTACACCTTC. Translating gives CASSESAVYGYTF.

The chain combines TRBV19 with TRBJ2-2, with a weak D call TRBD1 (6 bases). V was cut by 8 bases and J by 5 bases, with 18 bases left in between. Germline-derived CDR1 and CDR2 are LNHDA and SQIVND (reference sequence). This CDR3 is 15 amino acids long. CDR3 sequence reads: CASLHRAGGTGELFF. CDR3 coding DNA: TGTGCCAGTCTTCACAGGGCCGGTGGGACCGGGGAGCTGTTTTTT.

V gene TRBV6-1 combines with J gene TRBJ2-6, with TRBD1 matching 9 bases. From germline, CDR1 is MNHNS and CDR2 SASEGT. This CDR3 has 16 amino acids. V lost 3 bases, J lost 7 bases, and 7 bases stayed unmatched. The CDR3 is CASSDQGGQGANVLTF. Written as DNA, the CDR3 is TGTGCCAGCAGTGACCAAGGGGGACAGGGAGCCAACGTCCTGACTTTC.